This T cell receptor beta chain emerged from a study of technical replicates of blood from several donors. CDR1 and CDR2 (germline): MNHNS, SASEGT. The V and J ends lost 7 bases and 7 bases respectively, with 13 bases between them. The CDR3 sequence is 12 residues long. Data came from immunoSEQ multiplex PCR; TCRdb stores just in-frame clones and leaves some out. The repertoire holds approximately 14,000 clones, with approximately 88% as singletons. The sequencing sample was made of PBMCs. This receptor was taken from a human donor in good health. The chain recombines TRBV6-1 with TRBJ1-2; a weak D match, TRBD1 (5 bases). The CDR3 DNA is TGTGCCAGCAATCAGGACACTATTGGCTACACCTTC. It specifies CASNQDTIGYTF.